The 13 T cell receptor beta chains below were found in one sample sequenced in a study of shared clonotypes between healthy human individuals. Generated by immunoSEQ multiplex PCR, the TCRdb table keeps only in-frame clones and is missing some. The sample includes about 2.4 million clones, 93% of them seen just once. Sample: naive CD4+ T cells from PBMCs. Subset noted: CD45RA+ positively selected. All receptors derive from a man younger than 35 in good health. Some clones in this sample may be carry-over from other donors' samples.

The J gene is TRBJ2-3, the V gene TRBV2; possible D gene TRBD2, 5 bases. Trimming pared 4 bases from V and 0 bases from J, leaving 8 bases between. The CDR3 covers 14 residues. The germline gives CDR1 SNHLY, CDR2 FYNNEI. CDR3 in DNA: TGTGCCAGCAGTGTTAAGCGGAGCACAGATACGCAGTATTTT. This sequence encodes CASSVKRSTDTQYF.

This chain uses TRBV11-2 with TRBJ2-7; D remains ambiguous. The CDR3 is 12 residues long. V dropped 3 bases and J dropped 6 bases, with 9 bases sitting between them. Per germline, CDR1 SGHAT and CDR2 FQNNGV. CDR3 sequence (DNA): TGTGCCAGCAGCTTTAAGCGCCGCGAGCAGTACTTC. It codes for CASSFKRREQYF.

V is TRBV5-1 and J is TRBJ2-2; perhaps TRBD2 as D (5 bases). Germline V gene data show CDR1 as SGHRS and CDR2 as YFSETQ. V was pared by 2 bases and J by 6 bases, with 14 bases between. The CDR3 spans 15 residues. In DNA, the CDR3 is TGCGCCAGCAGCTTTTTGGACTCCCGGGCCGGGGAGCTGTTTTTT. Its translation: CASSFLDSRAGELFF.

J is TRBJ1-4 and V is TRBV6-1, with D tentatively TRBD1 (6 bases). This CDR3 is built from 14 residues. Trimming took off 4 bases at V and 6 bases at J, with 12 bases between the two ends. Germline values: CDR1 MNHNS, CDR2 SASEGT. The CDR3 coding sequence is TGTGCCAGCAGTGGGAACAGGGTAGATGAAAAACTGTTTTTT. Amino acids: CASSGNRVDEKLFF.

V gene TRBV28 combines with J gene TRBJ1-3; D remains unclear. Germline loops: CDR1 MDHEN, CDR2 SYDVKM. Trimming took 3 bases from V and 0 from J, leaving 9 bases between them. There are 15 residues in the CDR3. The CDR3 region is CASSLWTDSGNTIYF. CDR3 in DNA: TGTGCCAGCAGTTTGTGGACGGACTCTGGAAACACCATATATTTT.

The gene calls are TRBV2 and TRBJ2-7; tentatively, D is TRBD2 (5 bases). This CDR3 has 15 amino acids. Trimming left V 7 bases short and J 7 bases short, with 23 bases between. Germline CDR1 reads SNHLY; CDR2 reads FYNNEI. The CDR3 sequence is CASNPTGSTGGEQYF. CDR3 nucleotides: TGTGCCAGCAACCCCACGGGTTCTACCGGCGGGGAGCAGTACTTC.

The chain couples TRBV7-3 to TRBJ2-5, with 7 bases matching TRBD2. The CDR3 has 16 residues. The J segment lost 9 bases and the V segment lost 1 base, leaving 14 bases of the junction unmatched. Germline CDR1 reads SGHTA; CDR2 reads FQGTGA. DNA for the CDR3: TGTGCCAGCAGCTTAAGTGGCGGGGGTGACCCTTCGCCCCAGTACTTC. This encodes CASSLSGGGDPSPQYF.

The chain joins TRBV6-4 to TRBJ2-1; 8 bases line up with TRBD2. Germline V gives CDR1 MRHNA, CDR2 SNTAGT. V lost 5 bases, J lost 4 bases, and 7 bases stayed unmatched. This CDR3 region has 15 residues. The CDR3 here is CASSLVAGPYNEQFF. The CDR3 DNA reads TGTGCCAGCAGTCTAGTAGCGGGACCTTACAATGAGCAGTTCTTC.

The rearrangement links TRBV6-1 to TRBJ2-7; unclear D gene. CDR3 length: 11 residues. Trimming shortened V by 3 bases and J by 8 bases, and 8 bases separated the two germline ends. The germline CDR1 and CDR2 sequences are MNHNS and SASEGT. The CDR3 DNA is TGTGCCAGCAGTGATATTTCCAAGCAGTACTTC. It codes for CASSDISKQYF.

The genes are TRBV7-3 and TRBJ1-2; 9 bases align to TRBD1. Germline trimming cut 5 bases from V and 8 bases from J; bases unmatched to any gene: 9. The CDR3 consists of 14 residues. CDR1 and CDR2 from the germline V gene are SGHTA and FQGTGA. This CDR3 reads CASSRGQGREGYTF. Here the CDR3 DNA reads TGTGCCAGCAGCCGCGGACAGGGGAGAGAAGGCTACACCTTC.

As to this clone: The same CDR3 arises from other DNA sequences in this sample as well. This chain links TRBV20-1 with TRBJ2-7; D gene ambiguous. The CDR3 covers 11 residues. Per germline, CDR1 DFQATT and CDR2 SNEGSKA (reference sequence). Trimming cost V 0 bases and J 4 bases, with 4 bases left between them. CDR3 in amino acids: CSARDSYEQYF. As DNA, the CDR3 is TGCAGTGCTAGAGATTCTTACGAGCAGTACTTC.

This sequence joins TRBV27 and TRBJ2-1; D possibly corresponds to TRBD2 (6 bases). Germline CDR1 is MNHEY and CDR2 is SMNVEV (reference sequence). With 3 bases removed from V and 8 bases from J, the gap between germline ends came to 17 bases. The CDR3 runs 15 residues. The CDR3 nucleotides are TGTGCCAGCAGTTTGTACCGGGAGAGGGAGGATGAGCAGTTCTTC. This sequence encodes CASSLYREREDEQFF.

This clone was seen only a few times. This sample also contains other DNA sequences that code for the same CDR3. The DNA for the CDR3 is TGCAGCGTTGCGGGGCTAAGGAACACTGAAGCTTTCTTT. As protein: CSVAGLRNTEAFF. The gene calls are TRBV29-1 and TRBJ1-1; TRBD1 might be the D (5 bases). V was cut by 4 bases and J by 1 base, with 10 bases left in between. The CDR3 is 13 amino acids. CDR1 and CDR2 from the germline V gene are SQVTM and ANQGSEA.